This T cell receptor beta chain was recorded in a study of regulatory dendritic cells for organ transplantation. V lost 5 bases, J lost 6 bases, and 11 bases lay in between. Germline V gene data show CDR1 as SGHTA and CDR2 as FQGNSA. CDR3 length: 12 amino acids. Study observations and caveats: Of resting T cell subsets, memory CD8+ had the most alloreactive clonotypes. Memory T cells were less diverse than naive, with memory CD8+ most oligoclonal. Memory CD8+ clonal expansion seemed more limited with regulatory than mature dendritic cells.

On this clone itself: Its matching antigen is unknown.

Some clones are missing from TCRdb's copy, which holds only in-frame ones; the method was immunoSEQ multiplex PCR. The table has under 35,000 clones, roughly nine tenths seen once; the top ten hold about 0.063%. The source of this sequence is a human donor in good health. This chain connects TRBV7-2 to TRBJ2-7; D possibly corresponds to TRBD2 (5 bases). Sequences were obtained from naive CD4+ T cells from blood. Sample subset: CD45RA+ naive T cells. CDR3: CASSLAGLEQYF. CDR3 in DNA: TGTGCCAGCAGCCTCGCGGGCCTCGAGCAGTACTTC.